The 21 T cell receptor beta chains given below trace back to one sample, sequenced in a study of CD8 T cells in Susac syndrome. Reverse transcription used roughly 0.45 to 1 ug RNA and random hexamers. TCRdb redid the calling of the immunoSEQ multiplex PCR reads with MiXCR, one entry per CDR3 protein. The repertoire holds some 120,000 distinct CDR3 sequences, with approximately 93% as singletons. Specimen: CD8+ T cells from PBMCs. Receptors originate from a human donor with multiple sclerosis.

The chain combines TRBV2 with TRBJ2-7, with D tentatively TRBD1 or TRBD2 (6 bases each). CDR1 and CDR2 (germline): SNHLY, FYNNEI. The length of the CDR3 is 15 residues. Trimming took off 7 bases at V and 4 bases at J, with 20 bases between the two ends. Here the CDR3 reads CASNRGRGRAYEQYF. The DNA of the CDR3 is TGTGCCAGCAATCGGGGGCGGGGAAGGGCATACGAGCAGTACTTC.

This clonotype was picked up one time. The V and J genes are TRBV3-1 and TRBJ2-5; D gene ambiguous. Looked up from germline, CDR1 is LGHDT and CDR2 is YNNKEL (reference sequence). The CDR3 spans 14 residues. The V end lost 0 bases, the J end lost 5 bases, and 10 bases lay between the germline ends. CDR3 in DNA: TGTGCCAGCAGCCAAGACTGGAACGTTGAGACCCAGTACTTC. This sequence encodes CASSQDWNVETQYF.

This clonotype was observed once. The V gene is TRBV6-4, the J gene TRBJ2-3, with 8 positions matching TRBD1. V gave up 5 bases and J gave up 3 bases; unmatched junction bases: 10. Germline CDR1 is MRHNA and CDR2 is SNTAGT. This CDR3 has 16 residues. CDR3: CASSTTGGSATDTQYF. Written as DNA, the CDR3 is TGTGCCAGCAGTACCACAGGGGGGTCCGCTACAGATACGCAGTATTTT.

The genes are TRBV6-5 and TRBJ2-2; 8 bases agree with TRBD2. Germline V CDR1 and CDR2: MNHEY, SVGAGI. Losses at the gene ends were 4 bases for V and 6 bases for J; bases not matched to a gene: 4. CDR3 length: 14 amino acids. The chain's CDR3 is CASSSRGGPGELFF. CDR3 DNA sequence: TGTGCCAGCAGTTCCCGGGGGGGGCCCGGGGAGCTGTTTTTT.

In its sample, this clonotype was seen once. The chain couples TRBV4-1 to TRBJ2-7; 7 bases match TRBD2. The CDR3 sequence is 13 residues long. With 1 base clipped from V and 9 bases from J, the junction kept 6 bases outside the gene matches. Germline CDR1 and CDR2: MGHRA and YSYEKL. In DNA form, the CDR3 reads TGCGCCAGCAGCCAAGGCGCGGGAGACTCGCAGTACGTC. Its protein product is CASSQGAGDSQYV.

J is TRBJ2-4 and V is TRBV5-6; no definite D call. Germline V lookup: CDR1 SGHDT, CDR2 YYEEEE. CDR3 size: 13 residues. V was shortened by 0 bases and J by 10 bases, with 11 bases between the two germline ends. The DNA for the CDR3 is TGTGCCAGCAGCTTGGATGTTATGGGTATTCAGTACTTC. Its translation: CASSLDVMGIQYF.

The chain uses TRBV9 and TRBJ1-1, with unresolved D. The CDR3 has 15 amino acids. Germline values: CDR1 SGDLS, CDR2 YYNGEE. V lost 3 bases and J lost 0, with 12 bases in between. The CDR3 reads CASSEQTGMNTEAFF. For the CDR3, the DNA is TGTGCCAGCAGCGAGCAGACGGGGATGAACACTGAAGCTTTCTTT. The entire variable domain, with the rest obtained from reference TRBV9 and TRBJ1-1, is as follows: DSGVTQTPKHLITATGQRVTLRCSPRSGDLSVYWYQQSLDQGLQFLIQYYNGEERAKGNILERFSAQQFPDLHSELNLSSLELGDSALYFCASSEQTGMNTEAFFGQGTRLTVV.

The rearrangement joins TRBV12-5 to TRBJ1-2, with D perhaps matching TRBD1 (5 bases). Per germline, CDR1 LGHNT and CDR2 FRNRAP. The CDR3 is made up of 14 amino acids. V lost 2 bases, J lost 8 bases, and 15 bases lay in between. CDR3 coding DNA: TGTGCTAGTGGTTTGCTGGGGGTTAATGGCGGCTACACCTTC. This codes for CASGLLGVNGGYTF.

The J gene is TRBJ1-1, the V gene TRBV23-1, with D uncertain. TRBV23-1 is designated an ORF whose function remains uncertain. Trimming removed 3 bases from V and 0 bases from J, with 29 bases in between. CDR3 length: 21 residues. The CDR3 nucleotides read TGCGCCAGCAGTCACCCTCTATGGGCAAGCCTGAAGAACTGGATGAACACTGAAGCTTTCTTT. It yields the protein CASSHPLWASLKNWMNTEAFF.

The chain employs TRBV19 and TRBJ2-7, with D perhaps matching TRBD2 (6 bases). Trimming took 4 bases from V and 4 from J, leaving 17 bases between them. The germline V gene has CDR1 LNHDA and CDR2 SQIVND (reference sequence). CDR3 length equals 15 residues. Here the CDR3 reads CASSSGFRDLYEQYF. In nucleotides, the CDR3 is TGTGCCAGTAGTAGTGGATTCCGGGACTTATACGAGCAGTACTTC.

The rearrangement links TRBV27 to TRBJ2-7, with D perhaps matching TRBD1 (6 bases). The germline CDR1 and CDR2 sequences are MNHEY and SMNVEV (reference sequence). Trimming left V 5 bases short and J 6 bases short, with 14 bases between. This CDR3 is 13 amino acids long. The CDR3 here is CASSGGRVSEQYF. The CDR3 coding sequence is TGTGCCAGCAGTGGGGGCAGGGTGTCCGAGCAGTACTTC.

The chain links TRBV2 to TRBJ2-1, with D perhaps matching TRBD1 (6 bases). Germline V gene lookup returns CDR1 SNHLY and CDR2 FYNNEI. This CDR3 region has 14 residues. V lost 8 bases to trimming and J lost 4 bases, with 15 bases between them. This CDR3 is CASYPRQEYNEQFF. CDR3 DNA sequence: TGTGCCAGCTATCCGCGACAGGAGTACAATGAGCAGTTCTTC. Combining the CDR3 with reference TRBV2 and TRBJ2-1 gives the whole variable domain EPEVTQTPSHQVTQMGQEVILRCVPISNHLYFYWYRQILGQKVEFLVSFYNNEISEKSEIFDDQFSVERPDGSNFTLKIRSTKLEDSAMYFCASYPRQEYNEQFFGPGTRLTVL.

The chain employs TRBV27 and TRBJ1-1, with 7 positions matching TRBD1. Germline CDR1 reads MNHEY; CDR2 reads SMNVEV (reference sequence). The CDR3 spans 14 residues. Trimming removed 5 bases from V and 1 base from J; junction bases left unmatched: 4. In nucleotides, the CDR3 is TGTGCCAGCAGTCCGGGACAGTGGAACACTGAAGCTTTCTTT. It is translated as CASSPGQWNTEAFF.

DNA of the CDR3: TGTGCCAGCAGCTTAGGGCTAGCGGGGGTAGAGACCCAGTACTTC. It codes for CASSLGLAGVETQYF. V usage is TRBV11-2 and J usage is TRBJ2-5, with TRBD2 matching over 10 bases. The CDR3 runs to 15 residues. Germline CDR1 SGHAT, CDR2 FQNNGV. The ends lost 1 base at V and 4 bases at J; junction bases unmatched: 3.

The CDR3 region is CASSYGTANTEAFF. DNA for the CDR3: TGTGCCAGCAGTTACGGTACAGCGAACACTGAAGCTTTCTTT. The chain couples TRBV6-5 to TRBJ1-1, with D hard to call. The CDR3 covers 14 residues. V shed 2 bases and J shed 1 base, with 8 bases lying between them. Germline V CDR1 and CDR2: MNHEY, SVGAGI.

The rearrangement uses TRBV19 and TRBJ1-2; D possibly corresponds to TRBD1 (5 bases). CDR1 LNHDA and CDR2 SQIVND come from the germline V gene (reference sequence). V dropped 5 bases and J dropped 5 bases, with 18 bases sitting between them. The CDR3 has 15 residues. CDR3 in amino acids: CASSLEKGLAYGYTF. As DNA, the CDR3 is TGTGCCAGTAGTCTGGAGAAGGGGCTTGCTTATGGCTACACCTTC.

The chain couples TRBV19 to TRBJ1-5; D is unclear. The CDR3 covers 13 residues. Per germline, CDR1 LNHDA and CDR2 SQIVND (reference sequence). V lost 0 bases, J lost 5 bases, and 5 bases lay in between. CDR3 nucleotide sequence: TGTGCCAGTAGTATAGATCAATATCAGCCCCAGCATTTT. Translated: CASSIDQYQPQHF. The full variable domain, completed using reference TRBV19 and TRBJ1-5, is DGGITQSPKYLFRKEGQNVTLSCEQNLNHDAMYWYRQDPGQGLRLIYYSQIVNDFQKGDIAEGYSVSREKKESFPLTVTSAQKNPTAFYLCASSIDQYQPQHFGDGTRLSIL.

The chain carries TRBV6-5 and TRBJ2-7, with 7 bases aligning to TRBD2. The CDR3 totals 17 residues. V was clipped by 4 bases and J by 0 bases; unmatched bases: 12. Germline loops: CDR1 MNHEY, CDR2 SVGAGI. The CDR3 nucleotides are TGTGCCAGCAGTTTCGAAAAGCCGGGAGGAACCTCCTACGAGCAGTACTTC. Its translation: CASSFEKPGGTSYEQYF.

This clonotype was observed once. The gene calls are TRBV4-1 and TRBJ1-2, with D possibly TRBD1 on 5 matching bases. The CDR3 is 15 residues long. Germline CDR1 reads MGHRA; CDR2 reads YSYEKL. Trimming removed 0 bases from V and 4 bases from J, with 12 bases in between. The CDR3 loop is CASSQDDRAFYGYTF. CDR3 nucleotide sequence: TGCGCCAGCAGCCAAGATGACAGAGCCTTCTATGGCTACACCTTC.

The chain joins TRBV6-6 to TRBJ1-5; D not resolved. Trimming removed 2 bases at V and 7 bases at J, with 9 bases between. This CDR3 spans 13 amino acids. Germline V gene sequence: CDR1 MNHNY, CDR2 SVGAGI (reference sequence). The CDR3 DNA is TGTGCCAGCAGTTACGTCCCGGCGCAGCCCCAGCATTTT. Translation: CASSYVPAQPQHF.

V is TRBV28 and J is TRBJ1-1; D not certain. Germline V gene lookup returns CDR1 MDHEN and CDR2 SYDVKM. V gave up 4 bases and J gave up 5 bases, with 8 bases separating them. The CDR3 has 12 residues. The CDR3 protein is CASSSWNTEAFF. The CDR3 bases are TGTGCCAGCAGTTCTTGGAATACTGAAGCTTTCTTT.